This T cell receptor beta chain comes out of a study of shared clonotypes between healthy human individuals. This CDR3 has 12 residues. Germline V gene lookup returns CDR1 MNHEY and CDR2 SVGAGI. V was cut by 7 bases and J by 10 bases, with 16 bases left in between. All the donors were Caucasian adults who lived in Nashville, Tennessee. Produced via immunoSEQ multiplex PCR; TCRdb's table is partial and in-frame only. The profile covers roughly 1,000,000 clones, with approximately 80% appearing a single time and more than 0.45% taken by the ten largest. The TCR sequence derives from a man aged 18 to 35 in good health. Some clones in this sample may be carry-over from other donors' samples. This chain joins TRBV6-5 and TRBJ1-1; D perhaps matches TRBD1 (5 bases). Sequenced input: memory CD4+ T cells from PBMCs. The subset is: CD45RA-negative fraction. DNA of the CDR3: TGTGCCAGCACCCCCCCTAAGGGGCGAGCTTTCTTT. Translating gives CASTPPKGRAFF.